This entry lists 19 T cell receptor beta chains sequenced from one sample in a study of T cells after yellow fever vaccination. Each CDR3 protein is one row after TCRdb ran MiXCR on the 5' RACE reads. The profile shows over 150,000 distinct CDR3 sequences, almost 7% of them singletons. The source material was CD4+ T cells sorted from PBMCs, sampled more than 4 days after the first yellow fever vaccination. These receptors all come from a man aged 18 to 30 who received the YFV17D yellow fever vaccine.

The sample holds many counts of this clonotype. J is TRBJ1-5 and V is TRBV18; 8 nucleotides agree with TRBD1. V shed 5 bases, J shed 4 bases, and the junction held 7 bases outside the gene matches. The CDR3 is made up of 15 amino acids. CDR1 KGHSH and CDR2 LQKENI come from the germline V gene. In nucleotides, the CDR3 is TGTGCCAGCTCAACGACAGGGGCCCAAAATCAGCCCCAGCATTTT. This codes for CASSTTGAQNQPQHF.

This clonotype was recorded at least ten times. The DNA of the CDR3 is TGTGCCAGCAGGTGGACTAGCGGGGAGACCGGGGAGCTGTTTTTT. Translated: CASRWTSGETGELFF. This chain connects TRBV11-1 to TRBJ2-2, with 12 bases identical to TRBD2. Unmatched junction bases numbered 4, after V lost 6 bases and J lost 5 bases. The CDR3 runs 15 residues. Germline CDR1 SGHAT, CDR2 FQDESV (reference sequence).

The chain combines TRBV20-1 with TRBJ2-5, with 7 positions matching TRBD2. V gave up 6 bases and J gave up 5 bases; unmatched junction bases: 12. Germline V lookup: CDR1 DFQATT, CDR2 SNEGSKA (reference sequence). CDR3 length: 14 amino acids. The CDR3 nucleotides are TGCAGTGCCCCAGAGGGAGGGTTCGGGGAGACCCAGTACTTC. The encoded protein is CSAPEGGFGETQYF.

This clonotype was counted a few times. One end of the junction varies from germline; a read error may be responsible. The CDR3 loop reads CCARDPGQGNTGELFF. CDR3 DNA sequence: TGCTGTGCTAGAGATCCGGGACAGGGGAACACCGGGGAGCTGTTTTTT. This chain joins TRBV20-1 and TRBJ2-2; 9 nucleotides match TRBD1. The CDR3 runs to 16 residues. Per germline, CDR1 DFQATT and CDR2 SNEGSKA (reference sequence).

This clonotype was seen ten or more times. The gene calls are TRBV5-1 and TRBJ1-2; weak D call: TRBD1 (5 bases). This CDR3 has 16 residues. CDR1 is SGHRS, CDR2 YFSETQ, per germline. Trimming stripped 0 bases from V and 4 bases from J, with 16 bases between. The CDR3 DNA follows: TGCGCCAGCAGCTTGGGATTGCAGGGTTATGTCTATGGCTACACCTTC. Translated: CASSLGLQGYVYGYTF.

This chain's CDR3 is CASSLTGANKQFF. The CDR3 DNA sequence: TGTGCCAGCAGTTTAACAGGAGCAAATAAGCAGTTCTTC. The rearrangement joins TRBV27 to TRBJ2-1, with D possibly being TRBD1 (5 bases). In germline, CDR1 is MNHEY, CDR2 SMNVEV (reference sequence). V shed 2 bases and J shed 11 bases, with 13 bases lying between them. The CDR3 length is 13 residues.

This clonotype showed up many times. This CDR3 reads CASSLTGLDSPLHF. The CDR3 DNA sequence: TGTGCCAGCAGTTTAACGGGTTTGGATTCACCCCTCCACTTT. The J gene is TRBJ1-6, the V gene TRBV12-3 or TRBV12-4; D not resolved. CDR3 size: 14 residues. The V gene lost 2 bases and the J gene lost 8 bases, with 10 bases spanning the gap.

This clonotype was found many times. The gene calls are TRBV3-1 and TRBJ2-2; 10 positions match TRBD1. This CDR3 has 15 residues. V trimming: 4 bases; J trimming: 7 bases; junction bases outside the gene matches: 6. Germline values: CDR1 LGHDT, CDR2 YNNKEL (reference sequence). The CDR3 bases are TGTGCCAGCAGCCTCTGGGACAGGGGCCACGGGGAGCTGTTTTTT. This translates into CASSLWDRGHGELFF. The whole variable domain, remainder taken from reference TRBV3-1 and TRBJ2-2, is DTAVSQTPKYLVTQMGNDKSIKCEQNLGHDTMYWYKQDSKKFLKIMFSYNNKELIINETVPNRFSPKSPDKAHLNLHINSLELGDSAVYFCASSLWDRGHGELFFGEGSRLTVL.

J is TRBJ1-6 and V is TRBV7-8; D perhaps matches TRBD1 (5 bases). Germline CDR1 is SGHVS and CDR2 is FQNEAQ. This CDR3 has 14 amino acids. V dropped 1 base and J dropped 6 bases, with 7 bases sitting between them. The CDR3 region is CASSLDRFNSPLHF. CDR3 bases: TGTGCCAGCAGCTTAGACAGGTTTAATTCACCCCTCCACTTT.

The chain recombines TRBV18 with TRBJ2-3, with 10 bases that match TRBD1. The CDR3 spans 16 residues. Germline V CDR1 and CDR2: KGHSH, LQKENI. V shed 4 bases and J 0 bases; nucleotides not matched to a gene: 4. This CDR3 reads CASSLDRGPSTDTQYF. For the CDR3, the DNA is TGTGCCAGCTCACTCGACAGGGGGCCTAGCACAGATACGCAGTATTTT.

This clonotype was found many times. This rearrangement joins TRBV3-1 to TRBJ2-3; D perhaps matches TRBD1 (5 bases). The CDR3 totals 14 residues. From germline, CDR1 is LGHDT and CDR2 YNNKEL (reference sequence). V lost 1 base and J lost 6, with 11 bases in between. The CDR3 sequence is CASSQGAAGDTQYF. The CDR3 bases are TGTGCCAGCAGCCAAGGAGCAGCAGGGGATACGCAGTATTTT.

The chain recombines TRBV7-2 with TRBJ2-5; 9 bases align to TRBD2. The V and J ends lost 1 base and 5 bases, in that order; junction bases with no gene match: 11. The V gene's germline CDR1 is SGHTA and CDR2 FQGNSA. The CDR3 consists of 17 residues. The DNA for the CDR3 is TGTGCCAGCAGCTTAGGGCGGGGGGGCCTCGTGATGGAGACCCAGTACTTC. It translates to CASSLGRGGLVMETQYF.

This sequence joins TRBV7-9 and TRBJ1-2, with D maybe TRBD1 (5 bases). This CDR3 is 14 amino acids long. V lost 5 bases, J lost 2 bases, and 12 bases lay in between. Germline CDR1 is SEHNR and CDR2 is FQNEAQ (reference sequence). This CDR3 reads CASSDRQTNYGYTF. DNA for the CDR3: TGTGCCAGCAGCGACCGACAGACAAACTATGGCTACACCTTC.

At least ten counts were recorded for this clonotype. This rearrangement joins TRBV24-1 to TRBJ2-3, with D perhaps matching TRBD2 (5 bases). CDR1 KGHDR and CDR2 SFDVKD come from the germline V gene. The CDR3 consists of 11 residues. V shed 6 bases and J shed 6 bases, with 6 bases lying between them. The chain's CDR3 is CATSSSDTQYF. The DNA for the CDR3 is TGTGCCACCAGTTCTAGCGATACGCAGTATTTT.

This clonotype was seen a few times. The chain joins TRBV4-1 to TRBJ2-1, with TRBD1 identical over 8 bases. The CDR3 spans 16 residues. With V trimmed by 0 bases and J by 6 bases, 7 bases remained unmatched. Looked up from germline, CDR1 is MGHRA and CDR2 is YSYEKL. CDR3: CASSQDRTGTRNEQFF. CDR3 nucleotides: TGCGCCAGCAGCCAAGATAGGACAGGGACTCGCAATGAGCAGTTCTTC.

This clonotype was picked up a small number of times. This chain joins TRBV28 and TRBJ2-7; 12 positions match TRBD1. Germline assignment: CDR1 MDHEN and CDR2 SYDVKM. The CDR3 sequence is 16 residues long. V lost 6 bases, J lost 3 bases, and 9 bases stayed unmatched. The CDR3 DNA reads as TGTGCCAGCAGCCCCTCTGGGACAGGGGGCTTCTACGAGCAGTACGTC. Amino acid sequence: CASSPSGTGGFYEQYV.

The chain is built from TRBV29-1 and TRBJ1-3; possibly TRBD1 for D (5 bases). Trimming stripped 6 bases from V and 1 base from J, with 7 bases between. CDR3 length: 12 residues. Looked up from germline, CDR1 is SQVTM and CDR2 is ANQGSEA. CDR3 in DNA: TGCAGCGTCAGGACATCTGGAAACACCATATATTTT. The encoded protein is CSVRTSGNTIYF.

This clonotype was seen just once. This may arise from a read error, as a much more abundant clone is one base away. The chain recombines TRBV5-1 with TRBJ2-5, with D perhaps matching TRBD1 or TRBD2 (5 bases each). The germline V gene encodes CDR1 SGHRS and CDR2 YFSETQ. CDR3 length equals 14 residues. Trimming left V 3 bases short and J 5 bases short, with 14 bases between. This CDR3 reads CASSWKGSEETQYF. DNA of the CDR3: TGCGCCAGCAGCTGGAAGGGGAGTGAGGAGACCCAGTACTTC.

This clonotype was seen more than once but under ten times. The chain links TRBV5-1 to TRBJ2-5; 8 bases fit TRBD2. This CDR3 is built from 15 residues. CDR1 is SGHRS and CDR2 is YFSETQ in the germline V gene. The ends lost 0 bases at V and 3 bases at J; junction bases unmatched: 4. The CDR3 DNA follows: TGCGCCAGCAGCTTGGCCGGTAGCGGGGAAGAGACCCAGTACTTC. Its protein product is CASSLAGSGEETQYF. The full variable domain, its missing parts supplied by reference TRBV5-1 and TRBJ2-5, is KAGVTQTPRYLIKTRGQQVTLSCSPISGHRSVSWYQQTPGQGLQFLFEYFSETQRNKGNFPGRFSGRQFSNSRSEMNVSTLELGDSALYLCASSLAGSGEETQYFGPGTRLLVL.